The sequence of this T cell receptor (beta chain) was determined in a study of Graves' ophthalmopathy and Graves' hyperthyroidism. Study as a whole: Before any treatment, peripheral blood was taken at the initial diagnosis. Study-wide results and caveats: Using 13 signatures, a model distinguished ophthalmopathy from stable hyperthyroidism, reaching around 90% sensitivity and approximately 81% specificity. Blood repertoires reportedly contained most expanded thyroid clonotypes above 0.001 frequency. At 60% to 71% sensitivity and approximately 72% specificity, the model predicted progression of the ophthalmopathy.

Germline loops: CDR1 SGHRS, CDR2 YFSETQ. CDR3 length: 12 amino acids. For repertoire sequencing, the TCR beta CDR3 regions were amplified from RNA transcripts. Investigators did first-round RT-PCR with HTBI primers, then second-round multiplex PCR. One entry per CDR3 protein results from TCRdb running MiXCR on the multiplex PCR reads. The sample yields around 660,000 distinct CDR3 sequences, roughly 41% seen once. Points on this clonotype: No antigen is known for it. One end of the junction does not line up with germline, which may come from a read error.

The chain uses TRBV5-1 and TRBJ1-6; the D is unclear. The sequenced sample was peripheral blood. This sequence originates from an adult man with Graves' ophthalmopathy. CDR3 in DNA: TGTGCCAGCAGCGTAAGTATCGAGCCCCTCCACTTT. This sequence encodes CASSVSIEPLHF.